The 2 T cell receptor beta chains in this list originate from one sample, sequenced in a study of response to subunit inactivated influenza vaccine. TCRdb re-called the RT-PCR reads with MiXCR, one entry per CDR3 protein. The sample consists of fewer than 700,000 distinct CDR3 sequences, 10% to 15% of them appearing once. The specimen comprised PBMCs from blood, sampled roughly 47 days after vaccination. Receptors were obtained from a man aged 45-65 years who received an inactivated influenza vaccine.

This clonotype was counted between two and nine times. The gene calls are TRBV4-2 and TRBJ2-1; D might be TRBD1 (5 bases). From germline, CDR1 is LGHNA and CDR2 YNFKEQ. The length of the CDR3 is 15 residues. The V end was cut by 2 bases, the J end by 9 bases, with 17 bases between. The CDR3 nucleotides are TGTGCCAGCAGCCAAACGACAGCCAGTACACCTGAGCAGTTCTTC. As protein: CASSQTTASTPEQFF.

This clonotype has a handful of counts. The chain combines TRBV5-6 with TRBJ2-3, with TRBD2 matching over 9 bases. The CDR3 covers 18 residues. Unmatched junction bases numbered 10, after V lost 2 bases and J lost 0 bases. CDR1 SGHDT and CDR2 YYEEEE come from the germline V gene. The CDR3: CASSLRLAGRPSTDTQYF. DNA of the CDR3: TGTGCCAGCAGCTTAAGGCTAGCGGGGCGTCCTAGCACAGATACGCAGTATTTT.